Following are 19 T cell receptor beta chains from one sample sequenced in a study of blood T cell repertoires in COVID-19. Some clones are missing from TCRdb's copy, which holds only in-frame ones; the method was immunoSEQ multiplex PCR. The table includes around 310,000 clones, roughly 89% detected once. Sequencing was performed on PBMCs or T cells enriched from blood (not recorded which). The source is a woman aged 25-40 years who had recovered from COVID-19.

The chain links TRBV5-8 to TRBJ2-3, with D maybe TRBD2 (6 bases). The V end lost 9 bases, the J end lost 4 bases, and 15 bases lay between the germline ends. The germline V gene encodes CDR1 SGHTS and CDR2 YDEGEE. There are 13 residues in the CDR3. CDR3 amino acids: CATCRGNPDTQYF. CDR3 DNA: TGTGCCACCTGTCGGGGGAATCCAGATACGCAGTATTTT.

This chain connects TRBV10-3 to TRBJ1-5; D call uncertain. This CDR3 spans 14 amino acids. Germline-derived CDR1 and CDR2 are ENHRY and SYGVKD. The V end was cut by 4 bases, the J end by 5 bases, with 12 bases between. As DNA, the CDR3 is TGTGCCATCAGTGCCGGAGGAGCACATCAGCCCCAGCATTTT. Its protein is CAISAGGAHQPQHF.

The chain uses TRBV2 and TRBJ1-1; no definite D call. Germline V gene data show CDR1 as SNHLY and CDR2 as FYNNEI. Between the trimmed V and J ends, which lost 7 bases and 4 bases, there was a span of 16 bases. This CDR3 comprises 14 residues. CDR3: CASTSTRAATEAFF. CDR3 coding DNA: TGTGCCAGCACCTCAACTAGGGCCGCCACTGAAGCTTTCTTT. Full variable domain (outside the CDR3, taken from reference TRBV2 and TRBJ1-1): EPEVTQTPSHQVTQMGQEVILRCVPISNHLYFYWYRQILGQKVEFLVSFYNNEISEKSEIFDDQFSVERPDGSNFTLKIRSTKLEDSAMYFCASTSTRAATEAFFGQGTRLTVV.

The genes are TRBV27 and TRBJ1-6; the D gene is possibly TRBD1 (6 bases). V dropped 3 bases and J dropped 14 bases, with 14 bases sitting between them. The CDR3 loop spans 13 amino acids. Germline loops: CDR1 MNHEY, CDR2 SMNVEV (reference sequence). CDR3 loop: CASSFLQGKTLHF. CDR3 sequence (DNA): TGTGCCAGCAGTTTTCTTCAGGGGAAAACCCTCCACTTT.

The chain joins TRBV7-6 to TRBJ1-6; TRBD1 matches 7 bases. The CDR3 consists of 14 residues. Germline CDR1 is SGHVS and CDR2 is FNYEAQ. V gave up 5 bases and J gave up 10 bases; unmatched junction bases: 8. Here the CDR3 DNA reads TGTGCCAGCAGCGCCGGGACAGATCCCTCACCCCTCCACTTT. It translates to CASSAGTDPSPLHF.

The rearrangement joins TRBV10-3 to TRBJ2-7, with TRBD1 matching over 9 bases. V lost 10 bases and J lost 4; bases outside the gene matches: 5. This CDR3 has 12 amino acids. Per germline, CDR1 ENHRY and CDR2 SYGVKD. The CDR3 here is CATSGTGYEQYF. CDR3 in DNA: TGTGCCACCAGCGGGACAGGGTACGAGCAGTACTTC.

This chain connects TRBV11-2 to TRBJ2-1; D is perhaps TRBD2 (6 bases). Germline assignment: CDR1 SGHAT and CDR2 FQNNGV. The CDR3 extends over 15 amino acids. The V and J ends lost 6 bases and 4 bases respectively, with 16 bases between them. CDR3 nucleotides: TGTGCCAGCAGATCCCCGGGCGGGGAGTACAATGAGCAGTTCTTC. This encodes CASRSPGGEYNEQFF.

The count of this clone is one. The chain employs TRBV5-1 and TRBJ2-5; 7 bases map to TRBD2. CDR3 size: 13 residues. Germline assignment: CDR1 SGHRS and CDR2 YFSETQ. V was clipped by 5 bases and J by 3 bases; unmatched bases: 4. For the CDR3, the DNA is TGCGCCAGCAGTCGGGGAGGGGAAGAGACCCAGTACTTC. Translated: CASSRGGEETQYF.

This chain links TRBV2 with TRBJ2-2; D remains ambiguous. In germline, CDR1 is SNHLY, CDR2 FYNNEI. V dropped 2 bases and J dropped 0 bases, with 4 bases sitting between them. The CDR3 length is 14 residues. The CDR3 DNA reads as TGTGCCAGCAGTGAACTATCGAACACCGGGGAGCTGTTTTTT. Its translation is CASSELSNTGELFF.

The chain carries TRBV7-8 and TRBJ2-3, with 7 bases matching TRBD1. The CDR3 consists of 17 residues. V lost 1 base, J lost 1 base, and 8 bases stayed unmatched. Germline lookup yields CDR1 SGHVS and CDR2 FQNEAQ. The chain's CDR3 is CASSLGRGTRGTDTQYF. The CDR3 DNA reads TGTGCCAGCAGCTTAGGCAGGGGGACGCGGGGCACAGATACGCAGTATTTT.

The gene calls are TRBV10-1 and TRBJ2-1, with 16 nucleotides matching TRBD2. The length of the CDR3 is 18 residues. Germline CDR1 WNHNN, CDR2 SYGVQD (reference sequence). V lost 3 bases, J lost 4 bases, and 6 bases stayed unmatched. CDR3 coding DNA: TGCGCCAGCAGTGACACCGGGACTAGCGGGAGGGGATACAATGAGCAGTTCTTC. Translation gives CASSDTGTSGRGYNEQFF.

This chain joins TRBV11-2 and TRBJ1-1; possible D gene TRBD1, 6 bases. The CDR3 sequence is 13 residues long. V was shortened by 5 bases and J by 2 bases, with 9 bases between the two germline ends. Germline values: CDR1 SGHAT, CDR2 FQNNGV. CDR3 coding DNA: TGTGCCAGCAGCGAACAGGGAAACACTGAAGCTTTCTTT. Its protein is CASSEQGNTEAFF.

CDR3 bases: TGCGCCAGCAGCTTGCCTCGGGGGAGTAATGAAAAACTGTTTTTT. Amino acids: CASSLPRGSNEKLFF. The rearrangement uses TRBV5-1 and TRBJ1-4, with D possibly being TRBD1 (5 bases). This CDR3 is built from 15 residues. Per the germline V gene, CDR1 is SGHRS and CDR2 is YFSETQ. Trimming cost V 1 base and J 4 bases, with 11 bases left between them.

Regarding this clone: With a much larger clone just one base away, this may be a read error. This same CDR3 is encoded by further DNA sequences in the sample. This rearrangement joins TRBV6-5 to TRBJ2-7; TRBD1 matches 8 bases. The J segment lost 4 bases and the V segment lost 5 bases, leaving 4 bases of the junction unmatched. The CDR3 length is 13 residues. Germline V gene lookup returns CDR1 MNHEY and CDR2 SVGAGI. The CDR3 region is CASSPGQVYEQYF. CDR3 in DNA: TGTGCCAGCAGTCCGGGACAGGTTTACGAGCAGTACTTC.

The sample holds one count of this clone. The chain joins TRBV19 to TRBJ2-2; TRBD1 is a possible D gene (5 bases). This CDR3 is 15 amino acids long. Trimming stripped 3 bases from V and 4 bases from J, with 12 bases between. The germline V gene has CDR1 LNHDA and CDR2 SQIVND (reference sequence). DNA of the CDR3: TGTGCCAGTAGTATTGGTCAGGGCACCACCGGGGAGCTGTTTTTT. Its protein product is CASSIGQGTTGELFF.

Only one count was recorded for this clone. The V call is TRBV5-1, the J call TRBJ1-3; 8 bases agree with TRBD1. Germline CDR1 and CDR2: SGHRS and YFSETQ. Germline trimming cut 2 bases from V and 7 bases from J; bases unmatched to any gene: 5. The CDR3 spans 14 residues. CDR3 sequence (DNA): TGCGCCAGCAGCTTAACCAGGGGGCCGAACACCATATATTTT. Its translation: CASSLTRGPNTIYF.

This chain uses TRBV6-1 with TRBJ2-1, with 9 bases fitting TRBD2. The CDR3 consists of 18 residues. Trimming cost V 2 bases and J 5 bases; bases outside gene matches: 13. Germline CDR1 and CDR2: MNHNS and SASEGT. Here the CDR3 reads CASSESLAGSVEHNEQFF. As DNA, the CDR3 is TGTGCCAGCAGTGAATCGCTAGCGGGGAGTGTAGAGCACAATGAGCAGTTCTTC.

This chain connects TRBV29-1 to TRBJ2-5, with D unclear. V shed 7 bases and J shed 1 base, with 10 bases lying between them. The germline gives CDR1 SQVTM, CDR2 ANQGSEA. CDR3 size: 12 residues. The CDR3 loop reads CSALEFQETQYF. CDR3 DNA sequence: TGCAGCGCTCTTGAGTTCCAAGAGACCCAGTACTTC.

This clone was counted only a few times. The CDR3 nucleotides read TGTGCCAGCAGTTACTTACGGGACAGCCGGATGAATCAGCCCCAGCATTTT. Translation gives CASSYLRDSRMNQPQHF. The chain links TRBV6-2 or TRBV6-3 to TRBJ1-5, with TRBD1 identical over 7 bases. The V segment lost 1 base and the J segment 4 bases; nucleotides outside the gene matches: 10. The germline V gene encodes CDR1 MNHEY and CDR2 SVGEGT. The CDR3 sequence is 17 residues long.